The present T cell receptor (beta chain) was sequenced within a study of shared clonotypes between healthy human individuals. Every subset had its genomic DNA shared out evenly among several immunoSEQ plates. Profiled with immunoSEQ multiplex PCR; TCRdb holds only in-frame clones, not every one. The sample consists of about 2 million clones, roughly 96% of them appearing once. The CDR3 is 16 amino acids. Germline V lookup: CDR1 GTSNPN, CDR2 SVGIG (reference sequence). V was clipped by 0 bases and J by 2 bases, with 14 bases between them. The clonotype comes from a man aged 18 to 30 in good health. The chain carries TRBV30 and TRBJ1-5, with no clear D. What was sequenced was naive CD4+ T cells sorted from blood. Subset noted: CD45RA+ positively selected. The CDR3 region is CAWSVSRGKGNQPQHF. CDR3 nucleotide sequence: TGTGCCTGGAGTGTAAGTCGAGGGAAGGGCAATCAGCCCCAGCATTTT.